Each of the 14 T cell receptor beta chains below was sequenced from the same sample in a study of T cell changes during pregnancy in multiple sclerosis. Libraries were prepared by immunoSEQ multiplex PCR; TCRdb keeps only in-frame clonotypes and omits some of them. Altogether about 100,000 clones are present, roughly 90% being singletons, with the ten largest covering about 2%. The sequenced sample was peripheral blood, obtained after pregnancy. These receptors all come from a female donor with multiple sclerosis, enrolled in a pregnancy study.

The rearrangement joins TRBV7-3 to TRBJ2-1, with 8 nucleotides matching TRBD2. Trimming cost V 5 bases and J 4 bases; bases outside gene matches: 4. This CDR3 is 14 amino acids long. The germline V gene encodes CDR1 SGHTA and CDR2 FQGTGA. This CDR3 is CASSPVAGYNEQFF. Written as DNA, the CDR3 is TGTGCCAGCAGCCCAGTAGCGGGGTACAATGAGCAGTTCTTC.

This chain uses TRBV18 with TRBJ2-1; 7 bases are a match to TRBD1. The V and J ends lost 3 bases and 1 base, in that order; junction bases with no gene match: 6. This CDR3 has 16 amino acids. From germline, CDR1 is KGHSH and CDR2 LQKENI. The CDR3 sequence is CASSPPRGLSYNEQFF. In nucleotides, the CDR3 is TGTGCCAGCTCACCTCCGAGGGGGCTGTCCTACAATGAGCAGTTCTTC.

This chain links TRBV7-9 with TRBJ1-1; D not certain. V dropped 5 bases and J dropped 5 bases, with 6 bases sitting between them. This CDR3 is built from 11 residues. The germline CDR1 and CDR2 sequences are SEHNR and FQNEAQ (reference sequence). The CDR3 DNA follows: TGTGCCAGCAGCGGAGGGACTGAAGCTTTCTTT. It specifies CASSGGTEAFF. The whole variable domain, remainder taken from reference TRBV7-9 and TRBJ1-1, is DTGVSQNPRHKITKRGQNVTFRCDPISEHNRLYWYRQTLGQGPEFLTYFQNEAQLEKSRLLSDRFSAERPKGSFSTLEIQRTEQGDSAMYLCASSGGTEAFFGQGTRLTVV.

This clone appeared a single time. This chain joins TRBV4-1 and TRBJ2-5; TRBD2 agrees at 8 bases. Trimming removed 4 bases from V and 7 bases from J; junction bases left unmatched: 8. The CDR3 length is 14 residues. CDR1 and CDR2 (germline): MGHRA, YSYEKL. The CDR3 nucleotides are TGCGCCAGCAGCCTGGCGGGGGGCAGCGGGACCCAGTACTTC. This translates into CASSLAGGSGTQYF.

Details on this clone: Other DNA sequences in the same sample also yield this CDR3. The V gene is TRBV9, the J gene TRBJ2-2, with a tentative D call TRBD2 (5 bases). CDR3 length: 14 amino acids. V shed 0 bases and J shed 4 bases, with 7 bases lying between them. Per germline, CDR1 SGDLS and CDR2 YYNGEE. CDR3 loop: CASSVVGSTGELFF. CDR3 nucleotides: TGTGCCAGCAGCGTAGTAGGGAGCACCGGGGAGCTGTTTTTT. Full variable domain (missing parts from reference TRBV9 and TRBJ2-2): DSGVTQTPKHLITATGQRVTLRCSPRSGDLSVYWYQQSLDQGLQFLIQYYNGEERAKGNILERFSAQQFPDLHSELNLSSLELGDSALYFCASSVVGSTGELFFGEGSRLTVL.

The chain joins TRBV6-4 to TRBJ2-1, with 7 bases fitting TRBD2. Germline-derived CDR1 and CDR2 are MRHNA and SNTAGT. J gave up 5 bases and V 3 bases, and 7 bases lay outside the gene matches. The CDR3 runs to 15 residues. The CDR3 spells CASSDEGSGHNEQFF. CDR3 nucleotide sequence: TGTGCCAGCAGTGATGAGGGTAGCGGGCACAATGAGCAGTTCTTC.

CDR3 in amino acids: CASSPTSEAFF. The CDR3 nucleotides read TGTGCCAGCAGCCCCACGAGTGAAGCTTTCTTT. This chain connects TRBV11-3 to TRBJ1-1; D unclear. Trimming left V 5 bases short and J 7 bases short, with 8 bases between. Germline lookup yields CDR1 SGHNT and CDR2 YENEEA. The CDR3 is made up of 11 amino acids.

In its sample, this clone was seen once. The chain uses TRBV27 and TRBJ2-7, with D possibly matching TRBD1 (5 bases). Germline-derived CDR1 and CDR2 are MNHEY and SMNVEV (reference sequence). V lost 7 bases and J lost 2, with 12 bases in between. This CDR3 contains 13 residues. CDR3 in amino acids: CASNRQGTYEQYF. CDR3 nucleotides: TGTGCCAGCAATCGTCAGGGAACCTACGAGCAGTACTTC.

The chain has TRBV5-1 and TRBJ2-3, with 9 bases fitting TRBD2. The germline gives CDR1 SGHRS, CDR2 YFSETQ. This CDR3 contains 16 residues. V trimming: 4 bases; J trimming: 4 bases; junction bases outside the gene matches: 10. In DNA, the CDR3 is TGCGCCAGCAGCGATCTAGCGGGGAAGGTCTCAGATACGCAGTATTTT. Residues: CASSDLAGKVSDTQYF.

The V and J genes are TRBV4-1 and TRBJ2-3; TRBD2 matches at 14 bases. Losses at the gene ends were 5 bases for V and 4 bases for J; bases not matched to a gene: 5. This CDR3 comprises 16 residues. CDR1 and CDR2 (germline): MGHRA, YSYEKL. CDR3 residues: CASSVQTSGGADTQYF. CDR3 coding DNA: TGCGCCAGCAGCGTCCAGACTAGCGGGGGGGCAGATACGCAGTATTTT.

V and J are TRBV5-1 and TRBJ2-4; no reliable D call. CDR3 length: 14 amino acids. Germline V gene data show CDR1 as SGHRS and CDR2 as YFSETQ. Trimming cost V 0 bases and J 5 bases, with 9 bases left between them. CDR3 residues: CASSLGSPENIQYF. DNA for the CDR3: TGCGCCAGCAGCTTGGGGTCCCCGGAAAACATTCAGTACTTC.

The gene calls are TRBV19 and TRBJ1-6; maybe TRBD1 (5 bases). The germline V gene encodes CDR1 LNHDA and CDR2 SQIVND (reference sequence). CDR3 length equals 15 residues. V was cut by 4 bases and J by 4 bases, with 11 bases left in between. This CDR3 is CASSKVDRYNSPLHF. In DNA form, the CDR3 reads TGTGCCAGTAGTAAAGTCGACAGATATAATTCACCCCTCCACTTT.

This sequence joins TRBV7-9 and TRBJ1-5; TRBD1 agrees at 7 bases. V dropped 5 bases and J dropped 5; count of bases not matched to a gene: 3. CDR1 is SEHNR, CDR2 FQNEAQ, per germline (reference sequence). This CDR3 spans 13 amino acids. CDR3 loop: CASSAQGDQPQHF. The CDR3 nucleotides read TGTGCCAGCAGCGCCCAGGGGGATCAGCCCCAGCATTTT.

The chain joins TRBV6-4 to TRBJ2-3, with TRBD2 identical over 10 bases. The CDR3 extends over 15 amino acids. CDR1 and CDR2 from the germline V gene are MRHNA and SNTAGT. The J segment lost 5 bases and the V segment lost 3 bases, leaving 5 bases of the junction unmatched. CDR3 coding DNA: TGTGCCAGCAGTGAAACAGCGGGAGGGGGAGATACGCAGTATTTT. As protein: CASSETAGGGDTQYF.